The 27 T cell receptor beta chains listed next were all sequenced from one sample in a study of cytomegalovirus exposure and HLA in healthy donors. PCR primers comprised 60 Vbeta and 13 Jbeta primers. Libraries were prepared by immunoSEQ multiplex PCR; TCRdb keeps only in-frame clonotypes and omits some of them. Of about 170,000 clones detected, roughly three quarters appear once; the ten largest clones hold about 7%. The sequencing sample was made of PBMCs. Every receptor here comes from a man aged 40-49 years in good health and CMV-seropositive.

This clone was detected a few times. This chain connects TRBV5-8 to TRBJ2-3; a possible D gene is TRBD2 (6 bases). Germline values: CDR1 SGHTS, CDR2 YDEGEE. This CDR3 contains 16 residues. V was pared by 4 bases and J by 6 bases, with 21 bases between. Written as DNA, the CDR3 is TGTGCCAGCAGCCGTGGGGTTAGCGGTACTGGGGATACGCAGTATTTT. Translation gives CASSRGVSGTGDTQYF. Full variable domain (outside the CDR3, taken from reference TRBV5-8 and TRBJ2-3): EAGVTQSPTHLIKTRGQQATLRCSPISGHTSVYWYQQALGLGLQFLLWYDEGEERNRGNFPPRFSGRQFPNYSSELNVNALELEDSALYLCASSRGVSGTGDTQYFGPGTRLTVL.

CDR3 sequence: CASSQVEGRGASYEQYF. DNA of the CDR3: TGTGCCAGCAGCCAAGTCGAAGGGCGGGGGGCCTCCTACGAGCAGTACTTC. This rearrangement joins TRBV4-2 to TRBJ2-7; 8 nucleotides line up with TRBD2. Germline loops: CDR1 LGHNA, CDR2 YNFKEQ. The junction had 8 bases not matched to a gene; V was cut back by 1 base and J by 0 bases. The CDR3 consists of 17 residues.

The V gene is TRBV13, the J gene TRBJ2-7; unclear D gene. V lost 5 bases and J lost 5, with 13 bases in between. The CDR3 has 13 residues. Germline V lookup: CDR1 PRHDT, CDR2 FYEKMQ (reference sequence). This chain's CDR3 is CASSRVARDEQYF. The CDR3 DNA reads TGTGCCAGCAGCCGAGTGGCCCGGGACGAGCAGTACTTC.

This clone was seen a handful of times. The sample contains more than one DNA sequence encoding this CDR3. The rearrangement uses TRBV6-4 and TRBJ1-1; maybe TRBD1 (6 bases). This CDR3 comprises 14 residues. V was clipped by 0 bases and J by 1 base, with 6 bases between them. Germline CDR1 reads MRHNA; CDR2 reads SNTAGT. In nucleotides, the CDR3 is TGTGCCAGCAGTGACTCGGACAGGAACACTGAAGCTTTCTTT. Translation gives CASSDSDRNTEAFF.

The chain employs TRBV25-1 and TRBJ2-5, with TRBD1 as a possible D gene (5 bases). The CDR3 contains 16 residues. The germline V and J ends were trimmed by 4 bases and 4 bases, with 19 bases remaining between them. Looked up from germline, CDR1 is MGHDK and CDR2 is SYGVNS. The CDR3 coding sequence is TGTGCCAGCAGTGCACCCAGACAGTCGCCGGGAGAGACCCAGTACTTC. Translating it yields CASSAPRQSPGETQYF. Variable domain in full (rest from reference TRBV25-1 and TRBJ2-5): EADIYQTPRYLVIGTGKKITLECSQTMGHDKMYWYQQDPGMELHLIHYSYGVNSTEKGDLSSESTVSRIRTEHFPLTLESARPSHTSQYLCASSAPRQSPGETQYFGPGTRLLVL.

The chain joins TRBV6-5 to TRBJ2-2; TRBD1 aligns across 8 bases. Per the germline V gene, CDR1 is MNHEY and CDR2 is SVGAGI. The V segment lost 5 bases and the J segment 5 bases; nucleotides outside the gene matches: 7. This CDR3 region has 15 residues. The CDR3 spells CASSRTGFVTGELFF. CDR3 bases: TGTGCCAGCAGTCGGACAGGGTTTGTTACCGGGGAGCTGTTTTTT.

The chain combines TRBV27 with TRBJ2-7; a weak D match, TRBD1 (6 bases). The V gene lost 0 bases and the J gene lost 7 bases, with 16 bases spanning the gap. The CDR3 loop spans 15 amino acids. Germline V CDR1 and CDR2: MNHEY, SMNVEV (reference sequence). Written as DNA, the CDR3 is TGTGCCAGCAGTTTATCCCCAACAGGGCGAGTGGAGCAGTACTTC. Protein sequence: CASSLSPTGRVEQYF.

The rearrangement joins TRBV5-5 to TRBJ2-4, with TRBD1 identical over 9 bases. Germline CDR1 SGHKS, CDR2 YYEKEE (reference sequence). The CDR3 is 14 residues long. With V trimmed by 3 bases and J by 8 bases, 6 bases remained unmatched. The CDR3 reads CASSSWDREHIQYF. In DNA, the CDR3 is TGTGCCAGCAGCTCCTGGGACAGGGAGCACATTCAGTACTTC.

This clone has only a few counts. This sequence joins TRBV2 and TRBJ2-3; TRBD1 agrees at 8 bases. The junction had 6 bases not matched to a gene; V was cut back by 9 bases and J by 1 base. CDR3 length equals 14 residues. Germline V lookup: CDR1 SNHLY, CDR2 FYNNEI. The DNA for the CDR3 is TGTGCCAGAGCGGAGGGACAGGGCACAGATACGCAGTATTTT. Residues: CARAEGQGTDTQYF.

This chain links TRBV6-6 with TRBJ2-1; 10 bases map to TRBD2. Trimming at V came to 6 bases and at J to 7 bases, leaving 9 bases not matched to a gene. Germline lookup yields CDR1 MNHNY and CDR2 SVGAGI (reference sequence). The CDR3 has 15 residues. The CDR3 sequence: CASSLSGGAGNEQFF. CDR3 sequence (DNA): TGTGCCAGCAGCCTCAGCGGGGGGGCCGGTAATGAGCAGTTCTTC.

In this sample, this clone turned up a few times. J is TRBJ2-3 and V is TRBV29-1, with a possible D match to TRBD1 (6 bases). V lost 8 bases to trimming and J lost 4 bases, with 13 bases between them. Germline V gene data show CDR1 as SQVTM and CDR2 as ANQGSEA. The CDR3 has 12 residues. CDR3: CSTHRVPDTQYF. The CDR3 DNA sequence: TGCAGCACCCACAGGGTCCCAGATACGCAGTATTTT.

The V and J genes are TRBV5-4 and TRBJ2-7, with TRBD2 identical over 7 bases. This CDR3 spans 14 amino acids. Germline CDR1 reads SGHNT; CDR2 reads YYREEE (reference sequence). The junction had 9 bases not matched to a gene; V was cut back by 3 bases and J by 6 bases. CDR3 sequence: CASSSPFGGGEQYF. CDR3 bases: TGTGCCAGCAGCTCTCCGTTTGGGGGGGGCGAGCAGTACTTC.

This CDR3 reads CASSYDTMNTEAFF. The CDR3 DNA is TGTGCCAGCAGCTACGACACGATGAACACTGAAGCTTTCTTT. The V gene is TRBV6-5, the J gene TRBJ1-1, with D uncertain. CDR1 and CDR2 from the germline V gene are MNHEY and SVGAGI. The CDR3 extends over 14 amino acids. V lost 6 bases and J lost 0, with 11 bases in between.

This clone was counted between two and nine times. The rearrangement uses TRBV4-1 and TRBJ2-5; 7 bases match TRBD2. Germline loops: CDR1 MGHRA, CDR2 YSYEKL. The CDR3 runs to 17 residues. V was pared by 1 base and J by 4 bases, with 12 bases of the junction left unmatched. CDR3 in amino acids: CASSQVNMGLTTETQYF. For the CDR3, the DNA is TGCGCCAGCAGCCAAGTGAATATGGGACTAACAACAGAGACCCAGTACTTC.

The genes are TRBV2 and TRBJ2-7; D may be TRBD1 (6 bases). The CDR3 extends over 12 amino acids. V dropped 8 bases and J dropped 5 bases, with 13 bases sitting between them. The V gene's germline CDR1 is SNHLY and CDR2 FYNNEI. CDR3 in amino acids: CASVGGLHEQYF. In DNA form, the CDR3 reads TGTGCCAGCGTTGGGGGCTTGCACGAGCAGTACTTC.

The chain recombines TRBV19 with TRBJ1-6; 8 bases map to TRBD1. CDR1 and CDR2 (germline): LNHDA, SQIVND (reference sequence). The CDR3 sequence is 15 residues long. J was trimmed by 6 bases and V by 5 bases; bases with no gene match: 6. The CDR3 here is CASSDRTGSNSPLHF. Here the CDR3 DNA reads TGTGCCAGTAGTGACCGGACAGGGTCTAATTCACCCCTCCACTTT.

This sequence joins TRBV13 and TRBJ2-3; D is unresolved. Germline CDR1 reads PRHDT; CDR2 reads FYEKMQ (reference sequence). V was clipped by 5 bases and J by 1 base, with 10 bases between them. This CDR3 region has 14 residues. CDR3 sequence: CASSLLVGTDTQYF. CDR3 sequence (DNA): TGTGCCAGCAGCCTCCTGGTAGGCACAGATACGCAGTATTTT.

The V gene is TRBV9, the J gene TRBJ2-2; 13 bases agree with TRBD2. The CDR3 is 15 residues long. Germline CDR1 SGDLS, CDR2 YYNGEE. Germline trimming cut 3 bases from V and 5 bases from J; bases unmatched to any gene: 1. Here the CDR3 reads CASSATSGGTGELFF. The CDR3 DNA is TGTGCCAGCAGCGCGACTAGCGGGGGGACCGGGGAGCTGTTTTTT. The full variable domain, with the rest looked up from reference TRBV9 and TRBJ2-2, is DSGVTQTPKHLITATGQRVTLRCSPRSGDLSVYWYQQSLDQGLQFLIQYYNGEERAKGNILERFSAQQFPDLHSELNLSSLELGDSALYFCASSATSGGTGELFFGEGSRLTVL.

About this clone: Compared with germline, one end of the junction differs, possibly owing to a read error. V usage is TRBV27 and J usage is TRBJ1-3; 9 bases align to TRBD1. The CDR3 extends over 15 amino acids. CDR1 is MNHEY and CDR2 is SMNVEV in the germline V gene (reference sequence). Written as DNA, the CDR3 is TGTGCCAGCAGTTTATCGCGACAGGGGGGAAGCACCATATATTTT. It specifies CASSLSRQGGSTIYF.

V and J are TRBV27 and TRBJ2-2; the D is unclear. Germline V CDR1 and CDR2: MNHEY, SMNVEV (reference sequence). The CDR3 runs to 15 residues. V was trimmed by 3 bases and J by 5 bases, leaving 13 bases between them. The CDR3 DNA reads as TGTGCCAGCAGTTTTTTCCCCGGTAGAACCGGGGAGCTGTTTTTT. Amino acids: CASSFFPGRTGELFF.

This clone came up once. The chain joins TRBV19 to TRBJ1-4; perhaps TRBD1 as D (5 bases). The CDR3 consists of 13 residues. Trimming left V 10 bases short and J 8 bases short, with 17 bases between. CDR1 LNHDA and CDR2 SQIVND come from the germline V gene (reference sequence). The CDR3 sequence is CATSIGVEEKLFF. CDR3 coding DNA: TGTGCCACCTCGATAGGGGTGGAGGAAAAACTGTTTTTT.

The chain links TRBV7-2 to TRBJ2-5; D is perhaps TRBD1 (6 bases). V was cut by 0 bases and J by 1 base, with 9 bases left in between. This CDR3 spans 15 amino acids. Per germline, CDR1 SGHTA and CDR2 FQGNSA. In DNA form, the CDR3 reads TGTGCCAGCAGCTTAGCGGGACAAATCCAAGAGACCCAGTACTTC. Translating it yields CASSLAGQIQETQYF.

The rearrangement joins TRBV7-8 to TRBJ2-7; D is possibly TRBD1 (6 bases). The CDR3 has 16 amino acids. CDR1 is SGHVS, CDR2 FQNEAQ, per germline. The V end was cut by 1 base, the J end by 2 bases, with 15 bases between. The CDR3 spells CASSLVSSGHPYEQYF. As DNA, the CDR3 is TGTGCCAGCAGCTTAGTCTCCTCGGGACACCCCTACGAGCAGTACTTC.

The V and J genes are TRBV4-3 and TRBJ1-5, with D hard to call. There are 14 residues in the CDR3. V was trimmed by 1 base and J by 5 bases, leaving 9 bases between them. CDR1 and CDR2 from the germline V gene are LGHNA and YSLEER. This CDR3 reads CASSQGRWDQPQHF. The CDR3 nucleotides read TGCGCCAGCAGCCAAGGCAGGTGGGATCAGCCCCAGCATTTT.

Only one count was recorded for this clone. This CDR3 is also generated by other DNA sequences in the sample. The chain employs TRBV6-1 and TRBJ2-3; TRBD2 is a possible D gene (6 bases). The germline V gene encodes CDR1 MNHNS and CDR2 SASEGT. The CDR3 has 14 residues. Trimming took 3 bases from V and 2 from J, leaving 9 bases between them. For the CDR3, the DNA is TGTGCCAGCAGTGATGGAGGGACCACAGATACGCAGTATTTT. This translates into CASSDGGTTDTQYF.

The gene calls are TRBV19 and TRBJ1-1, with D possibly TRBD1 on 5 matching bases. The germline gives CDR1 LNHDA, CDR2 SQIVND (reference sequence). The CDR3 sequence is 15 residues long. V was pared by 8 bases and J by 2 bases, with 18 bases between. Here the CDR3 reads CASRPGGGTNTEAFF. CDR3 bases: TGTGCCAGTCGCCCCGGGGGGGGAACCAACACTGAAGCTTTCTTT.

The chain combines TRBV14 with TRBJ2-2; 10 bases fit TRBD1. Trimming removed 3 bases from V and 4 bases from J; junction bases left unmatched: 2. The V gene's germline CDR1 is SGHDN and CDR2 FVKESK. There are 15 residues in the CDR3. In nucleotides, the CDR3 is TGTGCCAGCAGCCATCGGACAGGGGGCACCGGGGAGCTGTTTTTT. Its translation: CASSHRTGGTGELFF.